The following is a T cell receptor beta chain sequence with its context. The source of the sample is a study of control samples from healthy donors and cancer patients. The V end lost 8 bases, the J end lost 5 bases, and 9 bases lay between the germline ends. Germline V gives CDR1 MNHEY, CDR2 SVGAGI. This CDR3 has 12 residues. Using immunoSEQ multiplex PCR, the repertoire was profiled, and TCRdb retains in-frame clones only, with some absent. The sample consists of about 140,000 clones, approximately 94% of them appearing once. The specimen sequenced was blood. This clonotype was obtained from a man aged 35-49 years in good health. The J gene is TRBJ2-2, the V gene TRBV6-5, with unresolved D. CDR3 sequence: CASGKGTGELFF. CDR3 DNA sequence: TGTGCCAGCGGGAAAGGAACCGGGGAGCTGTTTTTT.